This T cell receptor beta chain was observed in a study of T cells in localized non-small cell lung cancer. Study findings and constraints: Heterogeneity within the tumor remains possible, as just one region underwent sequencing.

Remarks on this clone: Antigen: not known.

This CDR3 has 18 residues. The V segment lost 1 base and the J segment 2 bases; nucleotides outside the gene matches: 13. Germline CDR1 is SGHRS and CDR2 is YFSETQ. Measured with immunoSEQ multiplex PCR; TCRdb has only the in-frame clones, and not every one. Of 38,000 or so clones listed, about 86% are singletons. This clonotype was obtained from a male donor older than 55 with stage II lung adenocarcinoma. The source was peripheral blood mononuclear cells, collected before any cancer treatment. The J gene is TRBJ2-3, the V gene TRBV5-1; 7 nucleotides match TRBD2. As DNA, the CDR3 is TGCGCCAGCAGCTTGCCCCTTAATATCGGGACTAACACAGATACGCAGTATTTT. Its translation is CASSLPLNIGTNTDTQYF.